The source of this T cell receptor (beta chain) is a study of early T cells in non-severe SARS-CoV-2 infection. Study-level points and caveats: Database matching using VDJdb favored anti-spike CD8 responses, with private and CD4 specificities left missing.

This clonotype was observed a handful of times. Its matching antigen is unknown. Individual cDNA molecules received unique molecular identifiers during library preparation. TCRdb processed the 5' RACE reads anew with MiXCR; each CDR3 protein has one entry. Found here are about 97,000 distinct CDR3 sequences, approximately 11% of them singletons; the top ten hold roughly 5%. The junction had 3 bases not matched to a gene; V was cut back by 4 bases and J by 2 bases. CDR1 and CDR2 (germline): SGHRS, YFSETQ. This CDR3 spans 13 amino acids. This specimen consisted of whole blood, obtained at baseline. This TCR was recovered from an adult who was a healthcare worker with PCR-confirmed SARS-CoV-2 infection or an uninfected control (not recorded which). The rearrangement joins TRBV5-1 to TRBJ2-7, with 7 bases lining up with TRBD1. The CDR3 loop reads CASSDGQAYEQYF. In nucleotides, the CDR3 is TGCGCCAGCAGCGACGGACAGGCCTACGAGCAGTACTTC.